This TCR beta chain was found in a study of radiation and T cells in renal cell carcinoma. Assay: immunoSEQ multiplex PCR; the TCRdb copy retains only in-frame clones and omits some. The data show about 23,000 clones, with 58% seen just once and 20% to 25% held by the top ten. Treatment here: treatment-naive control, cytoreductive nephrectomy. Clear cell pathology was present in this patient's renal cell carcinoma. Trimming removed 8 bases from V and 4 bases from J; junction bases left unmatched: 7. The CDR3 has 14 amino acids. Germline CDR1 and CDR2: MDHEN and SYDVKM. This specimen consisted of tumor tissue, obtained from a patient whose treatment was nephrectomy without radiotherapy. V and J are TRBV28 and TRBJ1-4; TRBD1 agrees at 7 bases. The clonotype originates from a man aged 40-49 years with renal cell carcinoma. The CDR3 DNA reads TGTGCCAGCGGGACCGGGACAGTTAATGAAAAACTGTTTTTT. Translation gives CASGTGTVNEKLFF.